This T cell receptor beta chain was observed in a study of blood T cell repertoires in COVID-19. Study-wide context: Samples of COVID-19 (acute and convalescent) were obtained from the United States, Italy and Spain. PBMCs, B-cell-depleted T cells, or T cells were the source of the cDNA or gDNA that made up the material.

Germline V CDR1 and CDR2: MNHEY, SMNVEV (reference sequence). This CDR3 region has 17 residues. V was pared by 3 bases and J by 2 bases, with 9 bases of the junction left unmatched. Source study methods: Estimation of nucleated cell counts was performed using reference gene primer amplification. Assay: immunoSEQ multiplex PCR; the TCRdb copy retains only in-frame clones and omits some. V, J and clone size are taken as reported in that table, and D and trimming were inferred from the DNA itself. The sample lists under 150,000 clones, 80% to 85% occurring once. Sequenced: peripheral blood. The rearrangement joins TRBV27 to TRBJ2-2; 7 nucleotides align to TRBD1. This clonotype was obtained from a woman in her fifties or sixties with acute or convalescent COVID-19. This CDR3 reads CASSFDRVGLNTGELFF. Here the CDR3 DNA reads TGTGCCAGCAGTTTCGACAGGGTGGGTTTAAACACCGGGGAGCTGTTTTTT.